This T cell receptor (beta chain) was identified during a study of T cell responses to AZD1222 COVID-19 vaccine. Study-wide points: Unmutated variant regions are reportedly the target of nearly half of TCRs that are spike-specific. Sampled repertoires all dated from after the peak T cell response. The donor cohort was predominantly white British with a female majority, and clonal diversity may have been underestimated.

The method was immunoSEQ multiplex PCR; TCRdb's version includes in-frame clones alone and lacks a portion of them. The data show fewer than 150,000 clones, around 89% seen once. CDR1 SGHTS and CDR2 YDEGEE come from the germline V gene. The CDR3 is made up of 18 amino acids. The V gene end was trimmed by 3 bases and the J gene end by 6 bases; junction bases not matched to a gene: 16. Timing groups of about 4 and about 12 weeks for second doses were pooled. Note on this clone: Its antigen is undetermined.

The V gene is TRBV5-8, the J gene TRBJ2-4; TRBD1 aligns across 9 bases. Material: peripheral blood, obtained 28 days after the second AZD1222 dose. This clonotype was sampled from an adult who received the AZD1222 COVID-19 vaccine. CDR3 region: CASSSGLQGAGLRNIQYF. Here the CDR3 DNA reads TGTGCCAGCAGCTCGGGGCTACAGGGGGCGGGCCTTAGAAACATTCAGTACTTC.